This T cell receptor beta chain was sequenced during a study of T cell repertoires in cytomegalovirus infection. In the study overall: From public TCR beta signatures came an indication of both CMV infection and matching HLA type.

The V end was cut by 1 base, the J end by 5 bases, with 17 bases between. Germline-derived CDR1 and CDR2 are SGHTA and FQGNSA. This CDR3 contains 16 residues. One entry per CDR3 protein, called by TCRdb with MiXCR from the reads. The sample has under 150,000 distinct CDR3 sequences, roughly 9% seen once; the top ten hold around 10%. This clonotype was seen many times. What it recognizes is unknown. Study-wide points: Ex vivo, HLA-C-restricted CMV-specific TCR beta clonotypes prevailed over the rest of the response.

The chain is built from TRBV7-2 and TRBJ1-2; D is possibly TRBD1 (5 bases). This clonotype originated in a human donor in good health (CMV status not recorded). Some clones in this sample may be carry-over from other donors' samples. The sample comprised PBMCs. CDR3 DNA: TGTGCCAGCAGCTTAGAGACAGCTGTAAGGGAGTATGGCTACACCTTC. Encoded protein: CASSLETAVREYGYTF.